This TCR beta chain emerged from a study of CD8 T cells in ankylosing spondylitis. Study-level points and caveats: A motif in TCR beta, a set of eight or nine highly homologous variants, appeared characteristic of ankylosing spondylitis blood. Clones linked to disease were reported to show significant enrichment in matched ankylosing spondylitis synovial fluid.

For TCR beta, libraries came from quantitative 5'-RACE with molecular barcodes. TCRdb re-called the 5' RACE reads through MiXCR, storing one row per CDR3 protein. The table records 130,000 to 150,000 distinct CDR3 sequences, roughly 8% of them present only once. There are many counts of this clonotype. Antigen specificity is unknown. Trimming took 0 bases from V and 2 from J, leaving 6 bases between them. Per the germline V gene, CDR1 is MNHEY and CDR2 is SVGAGI. The CDR3 length is 14 residues. The rearrangement joins TRBV6-5 to TRBJ2-3; the D gene is possibly TRBD1 (5 bases). This TCR came from a male donor with ankylosing spondylitis. Sequencing was done on a sample of synovial fluid, either unsorted or a sorted T cell fraction (not recorded which). The CDR3 DNA reads as TGTGCCAGCAGTTACTCAGGGGACACAGATACGCAGTATTTT. Protein product: CASSYSGDTDTQYF.